This T cell receptor beta chain is from a study of blood T cell repertoires in COVID-19. As for the study in general: Sites in the United States, Italy and Spain provided acute and convalescent COVID-19 samples.

Original analysis: Reference gene primer amplification gave estimated nucleated cell counts. TCRdb's copy holds only in-frame clones and misses some; the assay was immunoSEQ multiplex PCR. Clonal size and the V and J genes are those of that table, whereas D and trimming came from the DNA. The sample includes tens of thousands of clones, approximately 79% seen only once; the top ten take 26%. Losses at the gene ends were 3 bases for V and 5 bases for J; bases not matched to a gene: 10. The length of the CDR3 is 15 residues. Germline V gene lookup returns CDR1 SQVTM and CDR2 ANQGSEA. Sequenced material: peripheral blood. The chain is built from TRBV29-1 and TRBJ2-1, with 7 bases that match TRBD2. The sequence was collected from a man aged 55 to 70 with active or convalescent COVID-19. The CDR3 bases are TGCAGCGTTGAGGGAGGGAGCAGGGTAGACAATGAGCAGTTCTTC. This gives the protein CSVEGGSRVDNEQFF.